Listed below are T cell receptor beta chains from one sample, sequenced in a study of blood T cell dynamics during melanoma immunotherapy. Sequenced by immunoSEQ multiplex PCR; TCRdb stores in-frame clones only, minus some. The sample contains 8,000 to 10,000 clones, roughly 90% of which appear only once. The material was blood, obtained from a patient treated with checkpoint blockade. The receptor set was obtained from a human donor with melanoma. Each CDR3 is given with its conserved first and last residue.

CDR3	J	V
CASSPRPTRLGEQYF	TRBJ2-7	TRBV18
CASSTGPWGYTF	TRBJ1-2	TRBV9
CRGSGRADYEQYF	TRBJ2-7	TRBV30
CASGPTGGRNEQYF	TRBJ2-7	TRBV27
CASRADRGLTEAFF	TRBJ1-1	TRBV2
CASSTRRDSYNTGELFF	TRBJ2-2	TRBV9
CASSEGLAGEGLDGELFF	TRBJ2-2	TRBV2
CASSPPGDTQYF	TRBJ2-3	TRBV11-3
CASSQTGNQETQYF	TRBJ2-5	TRBV7-8
CASSEVSPGETQYF	TRBJ2-5	TRBV2
CASSPWGQGSYEQYF	TRBJ2-7	TRBV6-1
CASSLGQGPINEQFF	TRBJ2-1	TRBV7-9
CSVRGGSSYEQYF	TRBJ2-7	TRBV29-1
CASSLTETQYF	TRBJ2-5	TRBV2
CATSRDRSYEQYF	TRBJ2-7	TRBV27
CASSLGSGSSYEQYF	TRBJ2-7	TRBV7-9
CASSLEASGRPYEQYF	TRBJ2-7	TRBV7-5
CASSLFSGAAHTQYF	TRBJ2-3	TRBV5-6
CASSTPGHREQYF	TRBJ2-7	TRBV27
CASSFGYLEGSSYEQYF	TRBJ2-7	TRBV11-2
CASSQVGGGPLEQFF	TRBJ2-1	TRBV4-2
CASTPPPGRKNTEAFF	TRBJ1-1	TRBV27
CASSLAVGSARWETQYF	TRBJ2-5	TRBV7-9
CASSTGLPSNEQFF	TRBJ2-1	TRBV19
CAISESWGTGDGYTF	TRBJ1-2	TRBV10-3
CSVVPSTDTQYF	TRBJ2-3	TRBV29-1
CASSPLRGPRSYNEQFF	TRBJ2-1	TRBV11-1
CASSEYKGDTEAFF	TRBJ1-1	TRBV25-1
CASSPGQSYEQYF	-	TRBV18
CSVEWQGSMNTEAFF	TRBJ1-1	TRBV29-1
CASSTGPGETQYF	TRBJ2-5	TRBV5-6
CASSRAIPGQGNTQYF	TRBJ2-3	TRBV28
CASSGGQGADTQYF	TRBJ2-3	TRBV28
CASSPWAVGSSYEQYF	TRBJ2-7	TRBV7-8
CATSVGTSGYEQYF	TRBJ2-7	TRBV15
CASSDTYGYTF	TRBJ1-2	TRBV25-1
CASSSSTSWTGELFF	TRBJ2-2	TRBV7-3
CASSPGSSGRPGYNEQFF	TRBJ2-1	TRBV5-1
CSVTGAPEAFF	TRBJ1-1	TRBV29-1
CASGTGRRSDTQYF	TRBJ2-3	TRBV5-1
CASGPIPRDTEAFF	TRBJ1-1	TRBV12-5
CASSSDSSYEQYF	TRBJ2-7	TRBV7-2
CASGGTTNTGELFF	TRBJ2-2	TRBV6-1
CASSLQPGGGRNEQFF	TRBJ2-1	TRBV14
CASSWGVGYNEQFF	TRBJ2-1	TRBV27
CASSIVSGRWGAEQFF	TRBJ2-1	TRBV19
CASTQLGPPEAFF	TRBJ1-1	TRBV11-2
CASSYPRGGRGGEKLFF	TRBJ1-4	TRBV6-9
CASSLEGVGYGYTF	TRBJ1-2	TRBV28
CASSRPRDTQYF	TRBJ2-3	TRBV23-1
CASSEFGQGDEKLFF	TRBJ1-4	TRBV2
CASSLSGTTGELFF	TRBJ2-2	TRBV7-3
CASRERRNSYNSPLHF	TRBJ1-6	TRBV2
CASSLAEVAGAYEQYF	TRBJ2-7	TRBV5-1
CASSLTSGQPVEQYF	TRBJ2-7	TRBV7-2
CASSLVSNQPQHF	TRBJ1-5	TRBV28
CASSVASHTGELFF	TRBJ2-2	TRBV9
CASSQGWGLTTDTQYF	TRBJ2-3	TRBV4-1
CASTGQDNYGYTF	TRBJ1-2	TRBV28
CASSQDRGTGELFF	TRBJ2-2	TRBV4-1